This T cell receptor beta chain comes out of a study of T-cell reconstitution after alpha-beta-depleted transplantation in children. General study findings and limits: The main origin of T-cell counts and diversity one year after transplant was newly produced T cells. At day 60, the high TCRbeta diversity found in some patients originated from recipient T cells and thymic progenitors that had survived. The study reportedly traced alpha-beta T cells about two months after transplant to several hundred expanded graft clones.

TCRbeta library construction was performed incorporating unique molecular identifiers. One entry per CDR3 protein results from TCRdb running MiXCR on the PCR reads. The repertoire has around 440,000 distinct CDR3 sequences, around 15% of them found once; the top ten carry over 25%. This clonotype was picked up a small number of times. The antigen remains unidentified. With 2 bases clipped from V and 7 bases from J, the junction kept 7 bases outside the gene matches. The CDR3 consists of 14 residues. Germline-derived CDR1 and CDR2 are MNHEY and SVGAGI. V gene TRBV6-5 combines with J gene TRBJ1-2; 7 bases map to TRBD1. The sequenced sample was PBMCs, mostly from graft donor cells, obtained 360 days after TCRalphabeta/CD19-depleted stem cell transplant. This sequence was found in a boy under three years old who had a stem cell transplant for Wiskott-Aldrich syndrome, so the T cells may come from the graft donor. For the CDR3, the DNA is TGTGCCAGCAGTTACGGGCAGGGGGTATTTGGCTACACCTTC. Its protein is CASSYGQGVFGYTF.